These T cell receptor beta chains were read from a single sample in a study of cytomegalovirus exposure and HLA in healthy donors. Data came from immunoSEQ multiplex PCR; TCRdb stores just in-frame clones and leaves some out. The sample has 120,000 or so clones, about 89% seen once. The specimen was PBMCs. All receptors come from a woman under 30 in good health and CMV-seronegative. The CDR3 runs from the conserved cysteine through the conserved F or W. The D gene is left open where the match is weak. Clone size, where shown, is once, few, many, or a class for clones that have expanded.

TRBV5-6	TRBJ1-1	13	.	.	TGTGCCAGCAGCTTGGATCGGGCCGGAGGAGCTTTCTTT	CASSLDRAGGAFF
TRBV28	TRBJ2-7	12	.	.	TGTGCCAGCACCGCAGGGGTCTACGAGCAGTACTTC	CASTAGVYEQYF
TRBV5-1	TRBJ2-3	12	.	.	TGCGCCAGCAGCTTGTTGGAGGATACGCAGTATTTT	CASSLLEDTQYF
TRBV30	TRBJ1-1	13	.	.	TGTGCCTGTGAGGTAATGTTGGACACTGAAGCTTTCTTT	CACEVMLDTEAFF
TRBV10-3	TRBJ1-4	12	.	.	TGTGCCATCAGTGAGTCGCGTGAAAAACTGTTTTTT	CAISESREKLFF
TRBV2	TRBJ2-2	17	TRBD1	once	TGTGCCAGCAGATCTGGACAGGGTGGTGAATACACCGGGGAGCTGTTTTTT	CASRSGQGGEYTGELFF
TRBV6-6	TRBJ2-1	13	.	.	TGTGCCAGCAGACAGGGACCCTACAATGAGCAGTTCTTC	CASRQGPYNEQFF
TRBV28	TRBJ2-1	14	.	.	TGTGCCAGCAAGGAGGACTCCAACTACAATGAGCAGTTCTTC	CASKEDSNYNEQFF
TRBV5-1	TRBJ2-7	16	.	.	TGCGCCAGCAGCACCCACGGACAGCCGCGAGATTACGAGCAGTACTTC	CASSTHGQPRDYEQYF
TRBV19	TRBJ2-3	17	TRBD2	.	TGTGCCAGTAGCCCCGGGGGGATCCTAGCGGGCACAGATACGCAGTATTTT	CASSPGGILAGTDTQYF
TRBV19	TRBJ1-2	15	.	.	TGTGCCAGTAGTATAGATCCAGGGATGAACTATGGCTACACCTTC	CASSIDPGMNYGYTF
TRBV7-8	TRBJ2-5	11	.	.	TGTGCCAGCAGCCTTGCGAGGTTCCAGTACTTC	CASSLARFQYF
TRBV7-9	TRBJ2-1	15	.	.	TGTGCCAGCAGCTCGAACACAGGGCTGGGGAATGAGCAGTTCTTC	CASSSNTGLGNEQFF
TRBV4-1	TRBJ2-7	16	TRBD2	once	TGCGCCAGCAGCCAAGACATGCGGGAGGTCTTCTACGAGCAGTACTTC	CASSQDMREVFYEQYF
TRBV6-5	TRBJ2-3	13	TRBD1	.	TGTGCCAGCCAGGACAGGGGAGTAGATACGCAGTATTTT	CASQDRGVDTQYF
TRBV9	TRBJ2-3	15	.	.	TGTGCCAGCAGCGTAGCAGCGGGTGCCCCAGATACGCAGTATTTT	CASSVAAGAPDTQYF
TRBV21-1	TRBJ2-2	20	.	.	TGTGCCAGCAGCAAATATTGGACTAGCGGGAGGGCCTGGGCGTCCGGGGAGCTGTTTTTT	CASSKYWTSGRAWASGELFF
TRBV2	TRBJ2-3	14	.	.	TGTGCCAGCAGTGAGCCGACTGGGACAGATACGCAGTATTTT	CASSEPTGTDTQYF
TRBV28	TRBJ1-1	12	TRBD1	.	TGTGCCAGCAGCTCGGACAGGGGTGAAGCTTTCTTT	CASSSDRGEAFF
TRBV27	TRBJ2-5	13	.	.	TGTGCCAGCAGTGGCTGGGCTGGAGAGACCCAGTACTTC	CASSGWAGETQYF
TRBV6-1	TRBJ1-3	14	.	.	TGTGCCAGCAGTGGGGGGGGCACTGGAAACACCATATATTTT	CASSGGGTGNTIYF
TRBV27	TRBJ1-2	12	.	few	TGTGCCAGCAGAGGCAGGGGATATGGCTACACCTTC	CASRGRGYGYTF
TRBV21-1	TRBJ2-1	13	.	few	TGTGCCAGCCGGGCGGGACTGAACAATGAGCAGTTCTTC	CASRAGLNNEQFF
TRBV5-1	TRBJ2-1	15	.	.	TGCGCCAGCAGCATAACTGGGCCAATCGCCAATGAGCAGTTCTTC	CASSITGPIANEQFF
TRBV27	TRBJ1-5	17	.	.	TGTGCCAGCAGTTCCCGAGCCGGCGTCGCCGGGGATCAGCCCCAGCATTTT	CASSSRAGVAGDQPQHF
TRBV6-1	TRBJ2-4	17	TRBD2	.	TGTGCCAGCAGTGCCGGGGGGCTAGCGGGAGTTGGTTACATTCAGTACTTC	CASSAGGLAGVGYIQYF
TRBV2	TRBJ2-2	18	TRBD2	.	TGTGCCAGCAGTGCCGGACTAGCGGGAGTATCCCCTCCCGGGGAGCTGTTTTTT	CASSAGLAGVSPPGELFF
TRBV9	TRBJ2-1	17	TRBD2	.	TGTGCCAGCAGCGTAGCCCCAGCGGGAGAAATGGGGAATGAGCAGTTCTTC	CASSVAPAGEMGNEQFF
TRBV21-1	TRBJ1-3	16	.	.	TGTGCCAGCAGCAACTCCGGGACAGGGGGCGGAAACACCATATATTTT	CASSNSGTGGGNTIYF
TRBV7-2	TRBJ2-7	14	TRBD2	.	TGTGCCAGCGCCAGGCCCGGGGGGTCTTACGAGCAGTACTTC	CASARPGGSYEQYF
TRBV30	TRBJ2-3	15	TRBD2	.	TGTGCCTGGACCCGGCTAGCGGGAGGGCCAGATACGCAGTATTTT	CAWTRLAGGPDTQYF
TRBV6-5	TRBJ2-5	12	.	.	TGTGCCAGCACTACACAGGGAGAGACCCAGTACTTC	CASTTQGETQYF
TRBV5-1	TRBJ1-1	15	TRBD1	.	TGCGCCAGCAGCTTAACAGGGGTTATTAACACTGAAGCTTTCTTT	CASSLTGVINTEAFF